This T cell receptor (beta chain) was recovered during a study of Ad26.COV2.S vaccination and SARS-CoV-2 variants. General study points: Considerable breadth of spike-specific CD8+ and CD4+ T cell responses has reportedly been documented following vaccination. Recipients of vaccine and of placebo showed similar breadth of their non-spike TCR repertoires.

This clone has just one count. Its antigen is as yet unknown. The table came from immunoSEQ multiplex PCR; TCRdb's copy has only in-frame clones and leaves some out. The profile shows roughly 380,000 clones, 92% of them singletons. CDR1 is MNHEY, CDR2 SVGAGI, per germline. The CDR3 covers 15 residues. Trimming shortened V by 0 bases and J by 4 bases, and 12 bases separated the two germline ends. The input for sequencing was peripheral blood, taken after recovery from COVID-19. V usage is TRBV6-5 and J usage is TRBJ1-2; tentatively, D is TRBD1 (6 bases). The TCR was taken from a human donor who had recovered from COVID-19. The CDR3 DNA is TGTGCCAGCAGTTACTCGGGGGCATTCCCCTATGGCTACACCTTC. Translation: CASSYSGAFPYGYTF.